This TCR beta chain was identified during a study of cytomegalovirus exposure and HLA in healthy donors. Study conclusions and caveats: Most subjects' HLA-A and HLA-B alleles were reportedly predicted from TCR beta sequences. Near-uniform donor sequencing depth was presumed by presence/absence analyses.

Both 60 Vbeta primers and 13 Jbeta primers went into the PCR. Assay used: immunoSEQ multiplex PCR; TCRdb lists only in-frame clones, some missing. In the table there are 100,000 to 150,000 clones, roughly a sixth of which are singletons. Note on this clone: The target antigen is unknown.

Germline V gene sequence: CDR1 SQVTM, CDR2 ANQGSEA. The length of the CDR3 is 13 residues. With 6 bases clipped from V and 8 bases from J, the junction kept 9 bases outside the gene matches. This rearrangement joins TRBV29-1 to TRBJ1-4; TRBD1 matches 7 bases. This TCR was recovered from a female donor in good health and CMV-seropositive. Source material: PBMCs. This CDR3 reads CSVSGQVSEKLFF. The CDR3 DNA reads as TGCAGCGTCTCCGGACAGGTTTCGGAAAAACTGTTTTTT.